This T cell receptor beta chain was identified during a study of spatial heterogeneity in lung cancer. The wider study: Consistent detection of more beta-chain than alpha-chain sequences was observed.

TCR cDNA molecules each carried a unique molecular identifier. TCRdb called the 5' RACE reads again in MiXCR, with one record for every CDR3 protein. The sample holds around 98,000 distinct CDR3 sequences, just under 20% seen once. The trim removed 5 bases at V and 2 bases at J, leaving 2 bases unmatched. The length of the CDR3 is 13 residues. CDR1 and CDR2 from the germline V gene are MNHEY and SVGAGI. Time point denoted: blood at routine non-recurrence follow-up after resection. This clonotype originated in a male donor with early-stage non-small cell lung cancer. V gene TRBV6-5 combines with J gene TRBJ1-1; 7 bases agree with TRBD1. Sequenced material: PBMCs, taken at follow-up. The CDR3 protein is CASSPGGNTEAFF. The CDR3 nucleotides read TGTGCCAGCAGTCCAGGGGGAAACACTGAAGCTTTCTTT.